A single sample gave rise to the 7 T cell receptor beta chains below, sequenced in a study of cytomegalovirus exposure and HLA in healthy donors. The table came from immunoSEQ multiplex PCR; TCRdb's copy has only in-frame clones and leaves some out. The sample includes some 86,000 clones, 80% to 95% seen only once; the top ten take 3.6%. Sequences were obtained from PBMCs. Receptors were obtained from a woman in her 30s in good health and CMV-seronegative.

This chain uses TRBV9 with TRBJ2-3, with TRBD1 as a possible D gene (6 bases). Trimming left V 5 bases short and J 2 bases short, with 9 bases between. The CDR3 extends over 13 amino acids. Germline CDR1 and CDR2: SGDLS and YYNGEE. The CDR3 sequence: CASRRDITDTQYF. The CDR3 DNA reads TGTGCCAGCAGGAGGGACATCACAGATACGCAGTATTTT.

This chain uses TRBV30 with TRBJ1-5, with D tentatively TRBD1 (5 bases). V shed 1 base and J shed 2 bases, with 6 bases lying between them. The CDR3 contains 13 residues. In germline, CDR1 is GTSNPN, CDR2 SVGIG (reference sequence). CDR3 loop: CAWSAGGNQPQHF. CDR3 in DNA: TGTGCCTGGAGTGCGGGGGGCAATCAGCCCCAGCATTTT. Full variable domain (remainder filled in from reference TRBV30 and TRBJ1-5): SQTIHQWPATLVQPVGSPLSLECTVEGTSNPNLYWYRQAAGRGLQLLFYSVGIGQISSEVPQNLSASRPQDRQFILSSKKLLLSDSGFYLCAWSAGGNQPQHFGDGTRLSIL.

The chain couples TRBV6-6 to TRBJ1-2; D gene uncertain. The CDR3 runs to 13 residues. Deletions cut 10 bases from V and 0 bases from J, with 12 bases between. The germline CDR1 and CDR2 sequences are MNHNY and SVGAGI (reference sequence). DNA of the CDR3: TGTGCCACCTTGGGCCCGACTAACTATGGCTACACCTTC. Protein product: CATLGPTNYGYTF.

The chain recombines TRBV11-2 with TRBJ2-1, with D possibly matching TRBD2 (6 bases). In germline, CDR1 is SGHAT, CDR2 FQNNGV. This CDR3 has 16 amino acids. V shed 0 bases and J shed 12 bases, with 21 bases lying between them. CDR3 bases: TGTGCCAGCAGCTTAGAGTCTCTAGCGTCGAGTTCTGTGCAGTTCTTC. It translates to CASSLESLASSSVQFF.

The chain is built from TRBV2 and TRBJ2-7, with D unclear. Trimming shortened V by 3 bases and J by 1 base, and 13 bases separated the two germline ends. This CDR3 region has 15 residues. Per germline, CDR1 SNHLY and CDR2 FYNNEI. The CDR3 DNA reads TGTGCCAGCAGTGAGTCCTCCCAACAATCCTACGAGCAGTACTTC. Protein sequence: CASSESSQQSYEQYF.

The gene calls are TRBV28 and TRBJ2-2; 7 bases map to TRBD2. V shed 3 bases, J shed 1 base, and the junction held 2 bases outside the gene matches. The CDR3 loop spans 15 amino acids. Germline V gene lookup returns CDR1 MDHEN and CDR2 SYDVKM. CDR3 DNA sequence: TGTGCCAGCAGTTTTGCTAGCGGGAACACCGGGGAGCTGTTTTTT. Translation: CASSFASGNTGELFF.

This chain connects TRBV9 to TRBJ2-1, with unresolved D. Trimming removed 3 bases at V and 1 base at J, with 8 bases between. The CDR3 is made up of 14 amino acids. CDR1 and CDR2 from the germline V gene are SGDLS and YYNGEE. CDR3 bases: TGTGCCAGCAGCGCTAGTGGTTCCTACAATGAGCAGTTCTTC. Translating gives CASSASGSYNEQFF.